This T cell receptor beta chain was identified in a study of cytomegalovirus exposure and HLA in healthy donors. This clone was counted only a few times. Its antigen is unidentified. PCR primers comprised 60 Vbeta and 13 Jbeta primers. Profiling relied on immunoSEQ multiplex PCR, and the TCRdb table lists in-frame clones only, not all of them. In the table there are tens of thousands of clones, about four fifths of which are singletons. CDR1 is SEHNR, CDR2 FQNEAQ, per germline (reference sequence). The CDR3 runs to 13 residues. After removal of 8 bases from V and 2 bases from J, the junction contained 5 bases not matched to a gene. General study findings and limits: Certain indistinguishable V segments, among them TRBV6-2 and TRBV6-3, were excluded. There were 150 to 200 TCR beta chains listed as cytomegalovirus-associated.

The chain joins TRBV7-9 to TRBJ1-2, with 7 bases aligning to TRBD1. The material sequenced was PBMCs. The TCR sequence derives from a male donor in good health and CMV-seropositive. The CDR3 DNA reads as TGTGCCAGCGCACAGGGGCCCAACTATGGCTACACCTTC. Translating it yields CASAQGPNYGYTF.